These T cell receptor beta chains were read from a single sample in a study of blood T cells in healthy people across ages. TCRdb analysed the 5' RACE reads with MiXCR anew, one entry per CDR3 protein. The data hold under 2,000,000 distinct CDR3 sequences, with just under 50% observed a single time. The specimen sequenced was blood. Receptor source: a woman aged 40-49 years in good health. CDR3s include the opening cysteine and the closing phenylalanine or tryptophan. The D gene is left open where the match is weak.

d_call j_call v_call cdr3_aa
. TRBJ2-3 TRBV11-1 CASSLDAPGSDTQYF
. TRBJ1-1 TRBV4-1 CASSQDRGSGGAEAFF
TRBD2 TRBJ2-1 TRBV7-2 CASSVTGTSAYNEQFF
. TRBJ2-7 TRBV6-2/TRBV6-3 CASTRAGNYEQYF
. TRBJ2-4 TRBV20-1 CSAGQDGGAKNIQYF
TRBD1 . TRBV20-1 CSARELQDRGREQYF
. TRBJ2-3 TRBV29-1 CSVEVPGPNTQYF
. TRBJ1-2 TRBV6-5 CASSPGTGLDTF
. TRBJ2-5 TRBV20-1 CSARFGGVGETQYF
TRBD2 TRBJ2-1 TRBV3-1 CASSQPHGLGSVNEQFF
TRBD2 TRBJ2-4 TRBV12-3/TRBV12-4 CASSPTIGTSGGALAKNIQYF
. TRBJ2-6 TRBV6-6 CASSYLGSSGANVLTF
. TRBJ2-5 TRBV21-1 CASSKPKGRETQYF
. TRBJ2-1 TRBV6-2/TRBV6-3 CASSYGIGPPQFF
TRBD1 TRBJ1-2 TRBV10-3 CAISDHRQGATYGYTF
TRBD2 TRBJ2-1 TRBV5-1 CASSLNGGEYYNEQFF
. TRBJ2-5 TRBV14 CASRRSEAEETQYF
. TRBJ1-1 TRBV7-2 CASSPNQGVNEAFF
. TRBJ1-1 TRBV20-1 CSATPTGVRTEAFF
. TRBJ2-3 TRBV6-2/TRBV6-3 CASSYGASQKNTDTQYF
. TRBJ2-7 TRBV27 CASSLTSPGGGAFSYEQYF
TRBD1 TRBJ2-3 TRBV24-1 CATSDRRPGQGGGTDTQYF
. . TRBV6-2/TRBV6-3 CASSLQLPGLAKETQYF
TRBD1 TRBJ1-2 TRBV27 CASATGGSNGYTF
TRBD1 TRBJ2-1 TRBV29-1 CSVEGWTGPEQFF
. TRBJ1-6 TRBV25-1 CASSPIEGTNSPLHF
TRBD2 TRBJ2-7 TRBV10-3 CAIRTSAGGNNEQYF
. TRBJ1-1 TRBV3-1 CASSQRAGAYTEAFF
. TRBJ2-1 TRBV5-1 CASSLSRGYEQFF
TRBD2 TRBJ2-1 TRBV28 CASSFSGGGAIQFF
. TRBJ1-2 TRBV4-3 CASSQGYRSYGYTF
. TRBJ1-6 TRBV12-3/TRBV12-4 CASSLRDTKNSPLHF
. TRBJ2-3 TRBV6-2/TRBV6-3 CASSQPERNTQYF
TRBD2 TRBJ2-1 TRBV7-3 CASPQGLAGRDSSYNEQFF
TRBD1 TRBJ2-7 TRBV7-2 CASSLDRGRDEQYF
TRBD2 TRBJ2-6 TRBV6-2/TRBV6-3 CASSWSGGVVLTF
TRBD1 TRBJ2-3 TRBV5-1 CASSLSTGVGTDTQYF
. TRBJ2-7 TRBV10-3 CAVSWGDSYNEQYF
TRBD1 TRBJ1-4 TRBV29-1 CSVGDSNEKLFF
. TRBJ2-7 TRBV6-2/TRBV6-3 CASREVGGYEQYF
TRBD1 TRBJ2-7 TRBV7-9 CASSGQGVWEQYF
. TRBJ2-7 TRBV28 CASSFPYEQYF
TRBD1 TRBJ1-5 TRBV5-6 CASRPDRADQPQHF
. TRBJ2-5 TRBV6-2/TRBV6-3 CASSHRTVASPRETQYF
TRBD1 TRBJ2-7 TRBV20-1 CSTRDRGYEQYF
. TRBJ2-3 TRBV28 CASSDYSDTQYF
. TRBJ1-2 TRBV4-3 CASSQGWGYGYTF
TRBD2 TRBJ2-3 TRBV4-3 CASSPGGSGVDTQYF
TRBD1 TRBJ2-5 TRBV5-1 CASSLLQGGLETQYF
. TRBJ2-7 TRBV6-1 CASREAGDSSYEQYF
. TRBJ2-3 TRBV20-1 CSARSVGGDTQYF
TRBD2 TRBJ2-5 TRBV28 CASSRSVGLARGIQETQYF